A selection of T cell receptor beta chains follows, all from one sample in a study of T cell repertoires in cytomegalovirus infection. One entry per CDR3 protein, called by TCRdb with MiXCR from the reads. The repertoire holds about 740,000 distinct CDR3 sequences, with under 40% as singletons. The sequencing input was PBMCs. The receptors derive from a human donor in good health (CMV status not recorded). Some clones in this sample may be carry-over from other donors' samples. Both conserved end residues are part of each CDR3. A D gene is named only where the DNA matches it firmly. Clone size, where shown, is once, few, many, or a class for clones that have expanded.

V gene: TRBV15; D gene: NA; clone size: few; J gene: TRBJ2-6; CDR3 protein: CATSRDLPEISGANVLTF; CDR3 DNA: TGTGCCACCAGCAGAGATCTTCCCGAGATCTCTGGGGCCAACGTCCTGACTTTC
V gene: TRBV18; D gene: TRBD2; clone size: NA; J gene: TRBJ2-7; CDR3 protein: CASSPPGTSGSYEQYF; CDR3 DNA: TGTGCCAGCTCACCACCGGGGACTAGCGGCTCCTACGAGCAGTACTTC
V gene: TRBV19; D gene: NA; clone size: few; J gene: TRBJ1-2; CDR3 protein: CASSILQGRHYGYTF; CDR3 DNA: TGTGCCAGTAGTATTCTACAGGGAAGGCACTATGGCTACACCTTC
V gene: TRBV12-3/TRBV12-4; D gene: TRBD2; clone size: few; J gene: TRBJ2-1; CDR3 protein: CASSRTSGRPVLLF; CDR3 DNA: TGTGCCAGCAGCAGGACTAGCGGGAGGCCTGTGCTCCTCTTC
V gene: TRBV27; D gene: TRBD2; clone size: NA; J gene: TRBJ2-3; CDR3 protein: CDSSLKIGLAGGGTADTQYF; CDR3 DNA: TGTGACAGCAGTTTAAAGATCGGGCTAGCGGGAGGGGGGACCGCAGATACGCAGTATTTT
V gene: TRBV23-1; D gene: NA; clone size: few; J gene: TRBJ2-7; CDR3 protein: CASSQSRGGYSIYEQYF; CDR3 DNA: TGCGCCAGCAGTCAATCGAGGGGGGGCTATTCAATCTACGAGCAGTACTTC
V gene: TRBV27; D gene: TRBD2; clone size: few; J gene: TRBJ2-1; CDR3 protein: CASSLRRTSGSFEQFF; CDR3 DNA: TGTGCCAGCAGTTTACGCCGGACTAGCGGGAGTTTTGAGCAGTTCTTC
V gene: TRBV7-9; D gene: NA; clone size: few; J gene: TRBJ2-1; CDR3 protein: CASSLEVLTGVSNEQFF; CDR3 DNA: TGTGCCAGCAGCTTAGAGGTTTTGACAGGAGTTAGCAATGAGCAGTTCTTC
V gene: TRBV19; D gene: TRBD1; clone size: NA; J gene: TRBJ2-2; CDR3 protein: CASSPTGDLLTGELFF; CDR3 DNA: TGTGCCAGTAGCCCGACAGGGGACCTATTAACCGGGGAGCTGTTTTTT
V gene: TRBV7-2; D gene: NA; clone size: many; J gene: TRBJ1-2; CDR3 protein: CASSLEGQGGGGYTF; CDR3 DNA: TGTGCCAGCAGCTTAGAGGGGCAGGGAGGGGGAGGCTACACCTTC
V gene: TRBV7-2; D gene: NA; clone size: few; J gene: TRBJ2-2; CDR3 protein: CASSPRTLSGELFF; CDR3 DNA: TGTGCCAGCAGCCCGAGAACACTATCCGGGGAGCTGTTTTTT
V gene: TRBV19; D gene: TRBD2; clone size: few; J gene: TRBJ2-1; CDR3 protein: CASSPRLTGLTYNEQFF; CDR3 DNA: TGTGCCAGTAGTCCCCGACTGACGGGACTAACCTACAATGAGCAGTTCTTC
V gene: TRBV10-3; D gene: TRBD1; clone size: NA; J gene: TRBJ2-7; CDR3 protein: CAIRAGQGNYEQYF; CDR3 DNA: TGTGCCATCAGGGCGGGACAGGGCAATTACGAGCAGTACTTC
V gene: TRBV6-6; D gene: NA; clone size: once; J gene: TRBJ1-5; CDR3 protein: CASSPSRTTNQPQHF; CDR3 DNA: TGTGCCAGCAGTCCCTCCCGGACAACGAATCAGCCCCAGCATTTT
V gene: TRBV6-5; D gene: TRBD1; clone size: few; J gene: TRBJ2-2; CDR3 protein: CASSYTRGLDTGELFF; CDR3 DNA: TGTGCCAGCAGTTATACCAGGGGGCTGGACACCGGGGAGCTGTTTTTT
V gene: TRBV11-2; D gene: NA; clone size: many; J gene: TRBJ1-1; CDR3 protein: CASSLRLSGRFTEAFF; CDR3 DNA: TGTGCCAGCAGCTTAAGATTGTCAGGGCGGTTCACTGAAGCTTTCTTT
V gene: TRBV7-9; D gene: TRBD1; clone size: NA; J gene: TRBJ2-5; CDR3 protein: CDSGPPRGSGETQYF; CDR3 DNA: TGTGACAGCGGCCCGCCCAGGGGGAGCGGAGAGACCCAGTACTTC
V gene: TRBV5-1; D gene: TRBD1; clone size: NA; J gene: TRBJ2-1; CDR3 protein: CASSLSGTGDNEQFF; CDR3 DNA: TGCGCCAGCAGCTTGTCCGGGACAGGGGACAATGAGCAGTTCTTC
V gene: TRBV7-2; D gene: NA; clone size: NA; J gene: TRBJ2-7; CDR3 protein: CASSLVWREEQYF; CDR3 DNA: TGTGCCAGCAGCTTAGTATGGAGGGAGGAGCAGTACTTC
V gene: TRBV20-1; D gene: NA; clone size: few; J gene: TRBJ2-7; CDR3 protein: CSARPEGDYEQYF; CDR3 DNA: TGCAGTGCCCGGCCGGAGGGGGACTACGAGCAGTACTTC
V gene: TRBV3-1; D gene: TRBD1; clone size: NA; J gene: TRBJ1-4; CDR3 protein: CASRGDRREKLFF; CDR3 DNA: TGTGCCAGCAGGGGGGACAGACGAGAAAAACTGTTTTTT
V gene: TRBV4-1; D gene: NA; clone size: few; J gene: TRBJ1-3; CDR3 protein: CASSQALSENTIYF; CDR3 DNA: TGCGCCAGCAGCCAAGCCCTTTCTGAAAACACCATATATTTT
V gene: TRBV14; D gene: NA; clone size: few; J gene: TRBJ1-1; CDR3 protein: CASSQGDSVEAFF; CDR3 DNA: TGTGCCAGCAGCCAAGGAGACAGCGTTGAAGCTTTCTTT
V gene: TRBV7-2; D gene: TRBD1; clone size: NA; J gene: TRBJ2-1; CDR3 protein: CASSVGGQGTNEQLF; CDR3 DNA: TGTGCCAGCAGCGTAGGGGGACAGGGCACCAATGAGCAGTTATTC
V gene: TRBV20-1; D gene: NA; clone size: many; J gene: TRBJ2-7; CDR3 protein: CSASQRRGSYEQYF; CDR3 DNA: TGCAGTGCTAGCCAACGGCGAGGAAGCTACGAGCAGTACTTC
V gene: TRBV28; D gene: NA; clone size: few; J gene: TRBJ1-2; CDR3 protein: CASSSWEYGYTF; CDR3 DNA: TGTGCCAGCAGTTCATGGGAGTATGGCTACACCTTC
V gene: TRBV2; D gene: TRBD1; clone size: NA; J gene: TRBJ2-7; CDR3 protein: CASSGQGGAYEQYF; CDR3 DNA: TGTGCCAGCAGTGGACAGGGGGGAGCCTACGAGCAGTACTTC
V gene: TRBV5-5; D gene: TRBD1; clone size: NA; J gene: TRBJ2-7; CDR3 protein: CASSQEVGTGVHEQYF; CDR3 DNA: TGTGCCAGCAGCCAAGAGGTTGGGACAGGGGTCCACGAGCAGTACTTC
V gene: TRBV11-2; D gene: TRBD2; clone size: few; J gene: TRBJ2-1; CDR3 protein: CASSLVAGEVEQFF; CDR3 DNA: TGTGCCAGCAGCTTAGTTGCGGGAGAGGTTGAGCAGTTCTTC
V gene: TRBV14; D gene: TRBD1; clone size: NA; J gene: TRBJ1-6; CDR3 protein: CASSPRTGATPLHF; CDR3 DNA: TGTGCCAGCAGCCCACGGACAGGGGCGACACCCCTCCACTTT
V gene: TRBV10-3; D gene: NA; clone size: few; J gene: TRBJ2-2; CDR3 protein: CAISGGDTGELFF; CDR3 DNA: TGTGCCATCAGTGGGGGCGACACCGGGGAGCTGTTTTTT
V gene: TRBV7-6; D gene: NA; clone size: many; J gene: TRBJ2-3; CDR3 protein: CASSLGKGRTDTQYF; CDR3 DNA: TGTGCCAGCAGCTTAGGGAAAGGACGCACAGATACGCAGTATTTT
V gene: TRBV4-2; D gene: NA; clone size: few; J gene: TRBJ2-5; CDR3 protein: CASSQIVVGETQYF; CDR3 DNA: TGTGCCAGCAGCCAAATAGTCGTAGGGGAGACCCAGTACTTC
V gene: TRBV28; D gene: NA; clone size: NA; J gene: TRBJ1-2; CDR3 protein: CASSYPLGAYGYTF; CDR3 DNA: TGTGCCAGCAGTTACCCCTTGGGCGCCTATGGCTACACCTTC
V gene: TRBV4-1; D gene: TRBD1; clone size: NA; J gene: TRBJ1-5; CDR3 protein: CASSQDQGGPSNQPQHF; CDR3 DNA: TGCGCCAGCAGCCAAGATCAGGGGGGGCCCTCCAATCAGCCCCAGCATTTT
V gene: TRBV29-1; D gene: TRBD2; clone size: NA; J gene: TRBJ2-1; CDR3 protein: CSVGLAGSSGRYNEQFF; CDR3 DNA: TGCAGCGTTGGACTAGCGGGATCATCAGGGCGTTACAATGAGCAGTTCTTC
V gene: TRBV5-1; D gene: TRBD1; clone size: few; J gene: TRBJ2-7; CDR3 protein: CASSGTVTYEQYF; CDR3 DNA: TGCGCCAGCAGCGGGACAGTCACCTACGAGCAGTACTTC
V gene: TRBV12-3/TRBV12-4; D gene: NA; clone size: many; J gene: TRBJ2-2; CDR3 protein: CASSFSGTGELFF; CDR3 DNA: TGTGCCAGCAGCTTTTCGGGGACCGGGGAGCTGTTTTTT
V gene: TRBV20-1; D gene: TRBD1; clone size: NA; J gene: TRBJ1-5; CDR3 protein: CSATTGGLGQPQHF; CDR3 DNA: TGCAGTGCCACAACAGGGGGCTTGGGTCAGCCCCAGCATTTT
V gene: TRBV6-1; D gene: TRBD1; clone size: few; J gene: TRBJ1-1; CDR3 protein: CASSAPLRRGLMGNTEAFF; CDR3 DNA: TGTGCCAGCAGTGCTCCTCTCAGAAGGGGGCTTATGGGGAACACTGAAGCTTTCTTT
V gene: TRBV28; D gene: TRBD1; clone size: few; J gene: TRBJ2-2; CDR3 protein: CASRPPPWDSGELFF; CDR3 DNA: TGTGCCAGCAGACCACCCCCTTGGGACAGCGGGGAGCTGTTTTTT
V gene: TRBV2; D gene: NA; clone size: NA; J gene: TRBJ1-5; CDR3 protein: CASSDWEGQPQHF; CDR3 DNA: TGTGCCAGCAGTGACTGGGAGGGTCAGCCCCAGCATTTT
V gene: TRBV5-4; D gene: NA; clone size: once; J gene: TRBJ1-1; CDR3 protein: CASSFPGTLGAFF; CDR3 DNA: TGTGCCAGCAGCTTTCCGGGCACACTGGGAGCTTTCTTT
V gene: TRBV28; D gene: TRBD1; clone size: NA; J gene: TRBJ1-2; CDR3 protein: CASSLISQGATNYGYTF; CDR3 DNA: TGTGCCAGCAGTTTAATTTCCCAGGGGGCTACTAACTATGGCTACACCTTC
V gene: TRBV6-6; D gene: NA; clone size: few; J gene: TRBJ2-1; CDR3 protein: CASSYPAQTGGQFF; CDR3 DNA: TGTGCCAGCAGTTACCCCGCCCAAACAGGAGGGCAGTTCTTC
V gene: TRBV7-8; D gene: NA; clone size: many; J gene: TRBJ1-1; CDR3 protein: CASSLMGGMLTEAFF; CDR3 DNA: TGTGCCAGCAGCTTGATGGGGGGAATGTTGACTGAAGCTTTCTTT
V gene: TRBV7-2; D gene: NA; clone size: NA; J gene: TRBJ1-4; CDR3 protein: CASSLRTNEKLFF; CDR3 DNA: TGTGCCAGCAGCTTACGTACTAATGAAAAACTGTTTTTT
V gene: TRBV15; D gene: NA; clone size: NA; J gene: TRBJ2-3; CDR3 protein: CATSRDSGWVATGTQYF; CDR3 DNA: TGTGCCACCAGCAGAGATTCTGGATGGGTTGCCACAGGAACGCAGTATTTT
V gene: TRBV12-3/TRBV12-4; D gene: TRBD1; clone size: NA; J gene: TRBJ2-7; CDR3 protein: CASSYFWVKQGAYEQYF; CDR3 DNA: TGTGCCAGCAGTTATTTTTGGGTAAAACAGGGGGCCTACGAGCAGTACTTC
V gene: TRBV28; D gene: NA; clone size: NA; J gene: TRBJ1-2; CDR3 protein: CASSFSLRGYGYTF; CDR3 DNA: TGTGCCAGCAGTTTTAGCCTCCGAGGCTATGGCTACACCTTC
V gene: TRBV6-1; D gene: TRBD2; clone size: few; J gene: TRBJ2-1; CDR3 protein: CASNSGREYNEQFF; CDR3 DNA: TGTGCCAGCAATAGCGGGAGGGAATACAATGAGCAGTTCTTC
V gene: TRBV7-2; D gene: NA; clone size: NA; J gene: TRBJ2-7; CDR3 protein: CASSVAVGGGFSYEQYF; CDR3 DNA: TGTGCCAGCAGCGTAGCGGTGGGGGGGGGCTTTTCCTACGAGCAGTACTTC
V gene: TRBV20-1; D gene: NA; clone size: few; J gene: TRBJ1-2; CDR3 protein: CSASVGRDGYTF; CDR3 DNA: TGCAGTGCTAGTGTGGGCCGAGATGGCTACACCTTC